This is a list of T cell receptor beta chains from one sample in a study of T cell responses to AZD1222 COVID-19 vaccine. Assay: immunoSEQ multiplex PCR; the TCRdb copy retains only in-frame clones and omits some. This table has 120,000 or so clones, around 87% appearing once. The starting material was peripheral blood, obtained on day 0 of AZD1222 vaccination. These receptors originate from an adult in good health. The CDR3 runs from the conserved cysteine through the conserved F or W. D genes are given only for firm matches. A row's size may be missing; if present it is once, few, many or a size class.

cdr3_nt,cdr3_aa,cdr3_length,v_call,clone_size,d_call,j_call
TGTGCCAGCAGCGTAGAGCCCACAAGGACGGAATATGGCTACACCTTC,CASSVEPTRTEYGYTF,16,TRBV9,-,-,TRBJ1-2
TGTGCCAGCAGTGAATGGGGCACTGAAGCTTTCTTT,CASSEWGTEAFF,12,TRBV6-1,-,-,TRBJ1-1
TGCGCCAGCAGCCAAGATGTGGCTGGCTACACCTTC,CASSQDVAGYTF,12,TRBV4-1,few,-,TRBJ1-2
TGTGCCAGCAGCTTGGATATCTCAATCTATGGCTACACCTTC,CASSLDISIYGYTF,14,TRBV5-4,-,-,TRBJ1-2
TGTGCCAGCCTCCCGGGGGCGCCGAACTATGGCTACACCTTC,CASLPGAPNYGYTF,14,TRBV19,-,-,TRBJ1-2
TGTGCCAGCAGCCCGGACAGCACAGATACGCAGTATTTT,CASSPDSTDTQYF,13,TRBV7-9,-,-,TRBJ2-3
TGTGCCAGTAATCAGGGTTGGAGTCAGCCCCAGCATTTT,CASNQGWSQPQHF,13,TRBV19,-,-,TRBJ1-5
TGCGCCAGCAGGGGGGACCCCACAGATACGCAGTATTTT,CASRGDPTDTQYF,13,TRBV5-1,-,-,TRBJ2-3
TGTGCCAGCAGCATTACAGGGGGAGGTGAAAAACTGTTTTTT,CASSITGGGEKLFF,14,TRBV27,-,TRBD1,TRBJ1-4
TGCGCCAGCAGCTTGGGGGACAGGGGTTCGGAGCCCCAGCATTTT,CASSLGDRGSEPQHF,15,TRBV5-1,-,TRBD1,TRBJ1-5
TGCGCCAGCAGCCGAGGGACAGGGAACTATGGCTACACCTTC,CASSRGTGNYGYTF,14,TRBV4-1,-,TRBD1,TRBJ1-2
TGTGCCAGCTCACAACGACGACGGGGGATTGAGTATTCACCCCTCCACTTT,CASSQRRRGIEYSPLHF,17,TRBV18,-,-,TRBJ1-6
TGTGCCAGCAGCCTTAGCGGGGGGGCGCGGAACAATGAGCAGTTCTTC,CASSLSGGARNNEQFF,16,TRBV7-3,-,TRBD2,TRBJ2-1
TGTGCCAGCAGTTACTCGACGGCCAATGAGCAGTTCTTC,CASSYSTANEQFF,13,TRBV6-6,-,-,TRBJ2-1
TGTGCCAGCAGTTTCCCGGACGAGGCCCGACTCTACGAGCAGTACTTC,CASSFPDEARLYEQYF,16,TRBV28,-,-,TRBJ2-7
TGCGCCAGCAGTGAGAGAAGGGCGCGGGACGAGCAGTACTTC,CASSERRARDEQYF,14,TRBV10-2,-,-,TRBJ2-7
TGTGCCAGCAGCCCAGACTGGACAGGGGGGTCCTATGGCTACACCTTC,CASSPDWTGGSYGYTF,16,TRBV5-5,once,TRBD1,TRBJ1-2
TGTGCCAGCAGCTTAGCTCTCTACGAGCAGTACTTC,CASSLALYEQYF,12,TRBV7-2,-,-,TRBJ2-7
TGCGCCAGCAGCTCCCGGACAGGGTCCGGGGGAAAACTGTTTTTT,CASSSRTGSGGKLFF,15,TRBV5-1,-,TRBD1,TRBJ1-4
TGTGCCAGCAGCCTCCCCCCCCGGGGAAGGTCCTACGAGCAGTACTTC,CASSLPPRGRSYEQYF,16,TRBV6-2/TRBV6-3,-,-,TRBJ2-7
TGTGCCAGCTCCTCGGGACAGGGGGTTTCATACGAGCAGTACTTC,CASSSGQGVSYEQYF,15,TRBV18,-,TRBD1,TRBJ2-7
TGTGCCAGCAGCTTAACGTGGACAGGGGAGGTCACTGAAGCTTTCTTT,CASSLTWTGEVTEAFF,16,TRBV7-3,-,TRBD1,TRBJ1-1
TGTGCCAGTGCGAGGGACAGGGGAAATTCACCCCTCCACTTT,CASARDRGNSPLHF,14,TRBV19,-,TRBD1,TRBJ1-6
TGTGCCAGCAGCCGGCGGGGTAGCAATCAGCCCCAGCATTTT,CASSRRGSNQPQHF,14,TRBV5-4,-,-,TRBJ1-5
TGTACTCCGGGACAGTCTTACAATGAGCAGTTCTTC,CTPGQSYNEQFF,12,TRBV28,-,TRBD1,TRBJ2-1
TGCGCCAGCAGCTTGGTTTCCACGACCTCTGGAAACACCATATATTTT,CASSLVSTTSGNTIYF,16,TRBV5-1,once,-,TRBJ1-3
TGCGCCAGCAGCTTGAGAGTAGAAGAGACCCAGTACTTC,CASSLRVEETQYF,13,TRBV5-1,-,-,TRBJ2-5
TGTGCCAGCACTCCGGGACAGACGCTCTCCTACGAGCAGTACTTC,CASTPGQTLSYEQYF,15,TRBV2,-,TRBD1,TRBJ2-7
TGTGCCAGCAGCTTAGGGTGGACTAGCACAGATACGCAGTATTTT,CASSLGWTSTDTQYF,15,TRBV5-5,-,-,TRBJ2-3
TGTGCCAGCAGTCCAGGCTCGGGAGCCCACTACGAGCAGTACTTC,CASSPGSGAHYEQYF,15,TRBV27,-,-,TRBJ2-7
TGTGCCAGCAGCCAAGCTGGGGCCGAGCAGTACTTC,CASSQAGAEQYF,12,TRBV3-1/TRBV3-2,-,-,TRBJ2-7
TGTGCCATCAGTGAGTTAGGGGCTAGCGGGGCCCTCTACGAGCAGTACTTC,CAISELGASGALYEQYF,17,TRBV10-3,-,TRBD2,TRBJ2-7
TGTGCCAGCAGCGAGCAACAGGGTGGCGATGAAAAACTGTTTTTT,CASSEQQGGDEKLFF,15,TRBV7-9,-,-,TRBJ1-4
TGTGCCAGCAGCGTAGACAGGGCAGGCACCGGGGAGCTGTTTTTT,CASSVDRAGTGELFF,15,TRBV9,-,-,TRBJ2-2
TGTGCCAGCAGTTTATACGGGACAGGGGTAGAAAAACTGTTTTTT,CASSLYGTGVEKLFF,15,TRBV28,few,TRBD1,TRBJ1-4
TGCAGCGTTGAAATTCCCGGAATTAACTATGGCTACACCTTC,CSVEIPGINYGYTF,14,TRBV29-1,-,-,TRBJ1-2
TGTGCCAGCTCCCCGGACAGTAAACCCGGGGAGCTGTTTTTT,CASSPDSKPGELFF,14,TRBV6-4,-,-,TRBJ2-2
TGTGCCAGCAGCGTACGGGTCGGGCCTGGAAACACCATATATTTT,CASSVRVGPGNTIYF,15,TRBV9,once,-,TRBJ1-3